The clone carrying this TCR beta chain has just a few counts. Its antigen is currently unknown. The data originate from a study of T-cell memory formation after mild COVID-19. Study results and limitations: Unconfirmed was the SARS-CoV-2 specificity of second-wave clones that peaked on day 37. A subset of responding clones appeared in pre-infection memory, suggesting cross-reactive memory joined. The study found balanced CD4/CD8 in clones contracting day 15 to 85 and a CD4+ lean in later expanders.

The germline gives CDR1 MNHEY, CDR2 SVGEGT. The length of the CDR3 is 13 residues. The V segment lost 6 bases and the J segment 5 bases; nucleotides outside the gene matches: 5. The authors produced TCR alpha and TCR beta cDNA libraries with sample barcodes and UMIs by 5'RACE using constant-segment primers. TCRdb reanalysed the 5' RACE reads using MiXCR and keeps one entry per CDR3 protein. The sample holds under 400,000 distinct CDR3 sequences, over 25% seen once. The receptor's source is an adult woman who had mild COVID-19 (a few samples of this study predate the infection). Cell type and time point are not known. Sequencing input: PBMCs or a T cell subset sorted from them (not recorded which). The rearrangement links TRBV6-2 or TRBV6-3 to TRBJ2-5, with 8 bases lining up with TRBD1. CDR3 DNA sequence: TGTGCCAGCAGGCGACAGGGGAGGGAGACCCAGTACTTC. This translates into CASRRQGRETQYF.